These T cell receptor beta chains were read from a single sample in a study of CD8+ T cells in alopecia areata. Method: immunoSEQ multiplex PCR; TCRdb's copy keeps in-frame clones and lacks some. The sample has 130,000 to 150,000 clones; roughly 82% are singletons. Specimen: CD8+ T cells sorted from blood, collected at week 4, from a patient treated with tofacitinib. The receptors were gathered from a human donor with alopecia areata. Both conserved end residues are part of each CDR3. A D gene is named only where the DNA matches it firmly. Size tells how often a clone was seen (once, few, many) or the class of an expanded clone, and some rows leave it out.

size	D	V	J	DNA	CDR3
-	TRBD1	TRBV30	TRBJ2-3	TGTGCCTGGTCAGGGGGGACAGGGGTGAATACGCAGTATTTT	CAWSGGTGVNTQYF
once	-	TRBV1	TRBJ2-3	TGCACCAGCAGCCAAGAGGGGAGCGGGGGGGCCGCAGATACGCAGTATTTT	CTSSQEGSGGAADTQYF
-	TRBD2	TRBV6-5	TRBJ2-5	TGTGCCAGCCAGGGGACCGGGGGGGGAGAGACCCAGTACTTC	CASQGTGGGETQYF
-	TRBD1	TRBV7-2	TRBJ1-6	TGTGCCAGCAGCCCCTCCGGGACAGGGGGCCGAACTTATAATTCACCCCTCCACTTT	CASSPSGTGGRTYNSPLHF
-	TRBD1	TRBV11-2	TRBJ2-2	TGTGCCAGCAGCACCGGGACAGAAGCGAACACCGGGGAGCTGTTTTTT	CASSTGTEANTGELFF
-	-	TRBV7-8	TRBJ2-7	TGTGCCAGCAGCTCAGGGGAGGGGGGTCCCTACGAGCAGTACTTC	CASSSGEGGPYEQYF
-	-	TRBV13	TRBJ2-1	TGTGCCAGCGCGCCCAGCGAACAACCGGGATACAATGAGCAGTTCTTC	CASAPSEQPGYNEQFF
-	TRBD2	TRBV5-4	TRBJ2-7	TGTGCCAGCAGCTTGGTCGGCGGGGGATCTATCTACGAGCAGTACTTC	CASSLVGGGSIYEQYF
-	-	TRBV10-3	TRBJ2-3	TGTGCCATCAGTGACCCAACGGAACTGAGCACAGATACGCAGTATTTT	CAISDPTELSTDTQYF
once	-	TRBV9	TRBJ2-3	TGTGCCAGCAGCGTATTCGACTACAACACAGATACGCAGTATTTT	CASSVFDYNTDTQYF
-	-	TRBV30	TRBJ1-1	TGTGCCTGGTGTCCGGGAGTATCGGGGACTGAAGCTTTCTTT	CAWCPGVSGTEAFF
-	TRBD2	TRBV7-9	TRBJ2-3	TGTGCCAGCAGCCCTACGGGACTAGGAGGGGATACGCAGTATTTT	CASSPTGLGGDTQYF
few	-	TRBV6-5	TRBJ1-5	TGTGCCAGCAGTTACTCCATTGGAGAGCCCCAGCATTTT	CASSYSIGEPQHF
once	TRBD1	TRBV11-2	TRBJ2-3	TGTGCCAGCACCTACGGGACAGGAGGCACAGATACGCAGTATTTT	CASTYGTGGTDTQYF
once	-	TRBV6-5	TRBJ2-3	TGTGCCAGCAGTTACGGACATCCAGATACGCAGTATTTT	CASSYGHPDTQYF
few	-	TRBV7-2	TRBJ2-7	TGTGCCAGCAGCGTAGACGGGACTCTGGACGAGCAGTACTTC	CASSVDGTLDEQYF
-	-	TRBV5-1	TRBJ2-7	TGCGCCAGCAGCTTGGAGTTCGGCTACGAGCAGTACTTC	CASSLEFGYEQYF
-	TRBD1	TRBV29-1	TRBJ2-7	TGCAGCGTTGAATGGGACAGTCCCTACGAGCAGTACTTC	CSVEWDSPYEQYF
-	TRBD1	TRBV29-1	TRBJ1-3	TGCAGCGTTACGCCGGGACAGGGCTCTGGAAACACCATATATTTT	CSVTPGQGSGNTIYF
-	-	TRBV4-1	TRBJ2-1	TGCGCCAGCAGCCAATACGGAACCGGGACCCACTCCTACAATGAGCAGTTCTTC	CASSQYGTGTHSYNEQFF
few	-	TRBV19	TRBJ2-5	TGTGCCAGTAGTATCGGCGGGGGCTATCAAGAGACCCAGTACTTC	CASSIGGGYQETQYF
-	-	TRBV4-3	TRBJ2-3	TGCGCCAGCAGCCCGTGGGATTGGGGCGCAGATACGCAGTATTTT	CASSPWDWGADTQYF
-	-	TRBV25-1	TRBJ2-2	TGTGCCAGCAGTTGGGCCGGGGAGCTGTTTTTT	CASSWAGELFF
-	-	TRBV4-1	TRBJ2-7	TGCGCCAGCAGCCAAGTAAAAGACAGCCAATTCTACGAGCAGTACTTC	CASSQVKDSQFYEQYF